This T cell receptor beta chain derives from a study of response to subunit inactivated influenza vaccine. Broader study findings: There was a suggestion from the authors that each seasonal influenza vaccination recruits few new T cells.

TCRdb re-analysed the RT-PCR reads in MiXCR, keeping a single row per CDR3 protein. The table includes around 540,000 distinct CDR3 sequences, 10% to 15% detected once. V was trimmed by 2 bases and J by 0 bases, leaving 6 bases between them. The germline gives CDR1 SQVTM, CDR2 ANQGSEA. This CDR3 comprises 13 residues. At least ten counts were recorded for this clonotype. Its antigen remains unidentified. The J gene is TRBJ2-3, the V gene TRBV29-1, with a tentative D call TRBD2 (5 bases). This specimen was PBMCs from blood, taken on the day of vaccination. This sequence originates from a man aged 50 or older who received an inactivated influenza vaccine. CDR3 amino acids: CSVERGSTDTQYF. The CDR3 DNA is TGCAGCGTTGAACGGGGAAGCACAGATACGCAGTATTTT.